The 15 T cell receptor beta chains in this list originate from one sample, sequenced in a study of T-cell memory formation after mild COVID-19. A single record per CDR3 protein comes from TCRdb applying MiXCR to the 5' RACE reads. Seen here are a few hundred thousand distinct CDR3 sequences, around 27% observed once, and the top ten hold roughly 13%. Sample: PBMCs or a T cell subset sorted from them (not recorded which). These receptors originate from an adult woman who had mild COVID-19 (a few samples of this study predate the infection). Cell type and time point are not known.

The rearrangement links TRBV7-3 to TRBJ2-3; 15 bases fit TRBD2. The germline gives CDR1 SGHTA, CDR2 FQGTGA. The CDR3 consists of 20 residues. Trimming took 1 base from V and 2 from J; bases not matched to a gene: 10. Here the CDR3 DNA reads TGTGCCAGCAGCTTAAGGCCCAGGACTAGCGGGAGGGAACACACAGATACGCAGTATTTT. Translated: CASSLRPRTSGREHTDTQYF.

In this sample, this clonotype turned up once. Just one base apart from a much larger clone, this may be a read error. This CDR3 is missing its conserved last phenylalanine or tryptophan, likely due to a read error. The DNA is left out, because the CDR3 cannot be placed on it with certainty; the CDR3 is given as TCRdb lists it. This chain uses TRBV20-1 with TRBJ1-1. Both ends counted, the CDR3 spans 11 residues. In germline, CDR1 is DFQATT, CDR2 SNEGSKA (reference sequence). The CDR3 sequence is CSASVGNSVTV.

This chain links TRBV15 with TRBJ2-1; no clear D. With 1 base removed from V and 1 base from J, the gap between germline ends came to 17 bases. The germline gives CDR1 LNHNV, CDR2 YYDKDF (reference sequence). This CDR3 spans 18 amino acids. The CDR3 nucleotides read TGTGCCACCAGCAGAGGCCCGATAAACACTGCATCCTACAATGAGCAGTTCTTC. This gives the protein CATSRGPINTASYNEQFF.

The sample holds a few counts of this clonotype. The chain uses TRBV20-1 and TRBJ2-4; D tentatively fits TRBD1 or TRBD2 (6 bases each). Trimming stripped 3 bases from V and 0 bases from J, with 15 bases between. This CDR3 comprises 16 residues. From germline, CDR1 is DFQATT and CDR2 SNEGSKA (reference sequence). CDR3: CSARGGINLAKNIQYF. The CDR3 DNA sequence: TGCAGTGCTAGGGGGGGCATAAATCTAGCCAAAAACATTCAGTACTTC.

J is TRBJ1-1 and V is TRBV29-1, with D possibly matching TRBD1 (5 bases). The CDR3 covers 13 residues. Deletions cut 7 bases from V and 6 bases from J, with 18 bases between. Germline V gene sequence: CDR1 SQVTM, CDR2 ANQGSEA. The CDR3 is CSGSRGRKAEAFF. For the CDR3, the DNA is TGCAGCGGATCCCGGGGCAGGAAGGCTGAAGCTTTCTTT.

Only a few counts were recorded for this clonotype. CDR3 in amino acids: CASSRPLLDGTELTYEQYF. The CDR3 nucleotides read TGTGCCAGCAGCCGGCCGCTCCTAGACGGGACGGAGTTGACCTACGAGCAGTACTTC. This chain joins TRBV5-6 and TRBJ2-7; D may correspond to TRBD1 or TRBD2 (5 bases each). The V gene's germline CDR1 is SGHDT and CDR2 YYEEEE. V lost 4 bases to trimming and J lost 2 bases, with 28 bases between them. CDR3 length: 19 residues.

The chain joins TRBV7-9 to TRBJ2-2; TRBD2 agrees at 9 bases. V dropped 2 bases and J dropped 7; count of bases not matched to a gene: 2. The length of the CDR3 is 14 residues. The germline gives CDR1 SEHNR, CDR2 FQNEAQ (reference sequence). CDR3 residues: CASSLPAGGGELFF. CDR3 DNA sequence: TGTGCCAGCAGCTTACCAGCGGGGGGCGGGGAGCTGTTTTTT.

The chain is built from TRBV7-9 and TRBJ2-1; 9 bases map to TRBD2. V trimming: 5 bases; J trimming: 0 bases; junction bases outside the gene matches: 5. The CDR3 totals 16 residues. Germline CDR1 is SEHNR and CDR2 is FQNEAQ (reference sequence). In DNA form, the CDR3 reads TGTGCCAGCAGCAGTAGCGGGAGCCGCTCCTACAATGAGCAGTTCTTC. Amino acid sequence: CASSSSGSRSYNEQFF.

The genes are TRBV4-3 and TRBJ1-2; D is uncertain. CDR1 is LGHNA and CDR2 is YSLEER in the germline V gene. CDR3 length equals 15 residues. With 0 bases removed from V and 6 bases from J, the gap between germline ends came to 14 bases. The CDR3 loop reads CASSQDGQAMDGYTF. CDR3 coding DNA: TGCGCCAGCAGCCAAGATGGGCAGGCGATGGATGGCTACACCTTC.

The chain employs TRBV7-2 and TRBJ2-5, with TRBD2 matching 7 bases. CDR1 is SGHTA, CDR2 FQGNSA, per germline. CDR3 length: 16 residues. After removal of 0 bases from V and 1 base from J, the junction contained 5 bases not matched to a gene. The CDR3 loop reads CASSLAERGVQETQYF. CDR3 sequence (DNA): TGTGCCAGCAGCTTAGCCGAGCGGGGCGTCCAAGAGACCCAGTACTTC.

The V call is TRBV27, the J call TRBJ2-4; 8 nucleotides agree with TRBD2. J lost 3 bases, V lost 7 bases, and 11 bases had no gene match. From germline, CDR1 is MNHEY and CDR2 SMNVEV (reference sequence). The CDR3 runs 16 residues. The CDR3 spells CASTSIGGEGKNIQYF. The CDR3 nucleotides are TGTGCCAGCACTTCGATCGGGGGGGAAGGCAAAAACATTCAGTACTTC.

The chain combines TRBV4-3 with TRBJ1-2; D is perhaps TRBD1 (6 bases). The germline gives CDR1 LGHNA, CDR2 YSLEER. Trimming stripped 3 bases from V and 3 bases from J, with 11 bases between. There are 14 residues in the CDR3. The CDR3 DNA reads TGCGCCAGCAGCCAGGACAGAAGGTACTATGGCTACACCTTC. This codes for CASSQDRRYYGYTF.

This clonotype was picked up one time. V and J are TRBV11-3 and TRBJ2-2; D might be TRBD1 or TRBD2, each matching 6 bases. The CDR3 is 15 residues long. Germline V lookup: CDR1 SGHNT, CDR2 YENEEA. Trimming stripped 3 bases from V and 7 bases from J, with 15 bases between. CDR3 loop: CASSFENREVGELFF. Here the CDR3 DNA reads TGTGCCAGCAGCTTTGAGAACAGGGAGGTCGGGGAGCTGTTTTTT.

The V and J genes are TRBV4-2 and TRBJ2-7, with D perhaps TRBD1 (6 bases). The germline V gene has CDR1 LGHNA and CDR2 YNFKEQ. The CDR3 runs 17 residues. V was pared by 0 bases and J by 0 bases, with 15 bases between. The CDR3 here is CASSQELGDTNSYEQYF. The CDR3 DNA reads TGTGCCAGCAGCCAAGAATTAGGGGACACCAACTCCTACGAGCAGTACTTC.

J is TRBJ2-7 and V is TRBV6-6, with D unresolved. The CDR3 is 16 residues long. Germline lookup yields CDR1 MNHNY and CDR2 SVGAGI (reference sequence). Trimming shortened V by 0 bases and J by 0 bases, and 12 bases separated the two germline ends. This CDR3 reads CASSYSARRNSYEQYF. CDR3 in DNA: TGTGCCAGCAGTTACTCAGCTAGACGCAACTCCTACGAGCAGTACTTC.